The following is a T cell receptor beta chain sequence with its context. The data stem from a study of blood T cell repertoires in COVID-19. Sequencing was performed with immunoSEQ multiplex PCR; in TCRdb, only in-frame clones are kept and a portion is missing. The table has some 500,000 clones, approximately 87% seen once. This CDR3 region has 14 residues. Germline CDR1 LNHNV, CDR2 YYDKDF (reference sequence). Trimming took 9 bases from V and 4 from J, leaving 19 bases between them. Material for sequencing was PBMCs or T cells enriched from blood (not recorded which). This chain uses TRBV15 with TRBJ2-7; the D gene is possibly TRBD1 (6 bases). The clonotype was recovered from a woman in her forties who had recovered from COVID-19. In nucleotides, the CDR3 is TGTGCCACGTCCAGGGGATCCAACAGTTACGAGCAGTACTTC. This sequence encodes CATSRGSNSYEQYF.